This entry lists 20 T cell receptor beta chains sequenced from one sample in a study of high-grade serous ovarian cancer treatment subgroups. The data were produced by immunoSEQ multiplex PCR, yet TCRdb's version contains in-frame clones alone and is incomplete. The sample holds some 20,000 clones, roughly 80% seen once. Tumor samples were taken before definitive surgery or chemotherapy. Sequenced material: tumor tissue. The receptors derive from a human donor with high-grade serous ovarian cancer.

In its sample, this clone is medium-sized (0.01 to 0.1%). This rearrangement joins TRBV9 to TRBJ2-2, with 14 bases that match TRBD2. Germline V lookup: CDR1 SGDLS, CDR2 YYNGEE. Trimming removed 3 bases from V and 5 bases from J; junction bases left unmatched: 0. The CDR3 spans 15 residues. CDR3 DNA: TGTGCCAGCAGCGGACTAGCGGGAGGGACCGGGGAGCTGTTTTTT. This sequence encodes CASSGLAGGTGELFF.

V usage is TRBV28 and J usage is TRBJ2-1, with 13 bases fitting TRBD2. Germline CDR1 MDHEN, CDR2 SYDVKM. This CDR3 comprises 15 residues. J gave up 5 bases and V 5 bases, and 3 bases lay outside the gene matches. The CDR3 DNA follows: TGTGCCAGCAGTCGACTAGCGGGAGGAAACAATGAGCAGTTCTTC. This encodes CASSRLAGGNNEQFF.

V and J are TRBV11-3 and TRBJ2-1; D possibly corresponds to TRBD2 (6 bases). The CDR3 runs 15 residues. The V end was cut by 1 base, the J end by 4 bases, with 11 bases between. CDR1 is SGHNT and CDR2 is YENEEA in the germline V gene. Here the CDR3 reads CASSLGRGRYNEQFF. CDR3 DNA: TGTGCCAGCAGCTTAGGTCGGGGGAGGTACAATGAGCAGTTCTTC.

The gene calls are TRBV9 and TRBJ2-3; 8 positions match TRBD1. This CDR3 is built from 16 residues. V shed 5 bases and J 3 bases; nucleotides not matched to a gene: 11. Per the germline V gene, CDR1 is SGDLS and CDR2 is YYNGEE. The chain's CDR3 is CASRRADRGGTDTQYF. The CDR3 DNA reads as TGTGCCAGCAGGCGGGCCGACAGGGGTGGTACAGATACGCAGTATTTT.

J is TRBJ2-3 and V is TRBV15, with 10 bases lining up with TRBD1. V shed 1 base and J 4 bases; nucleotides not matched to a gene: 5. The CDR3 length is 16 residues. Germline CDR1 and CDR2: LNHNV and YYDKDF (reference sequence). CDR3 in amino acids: CATSRGKGTGADTQYF. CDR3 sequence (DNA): TGTGCCACCAGCAGAGGGAAGGGGACAGGGGCAGATACGCAGTATTTT.

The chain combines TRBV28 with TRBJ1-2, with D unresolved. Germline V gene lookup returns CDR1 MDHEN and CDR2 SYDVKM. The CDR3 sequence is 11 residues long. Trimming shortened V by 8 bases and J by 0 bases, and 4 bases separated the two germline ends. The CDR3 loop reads CASQANYGYTF. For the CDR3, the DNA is TGTGCCAGCCAAGCTAACTATGGCTACACCTTC.

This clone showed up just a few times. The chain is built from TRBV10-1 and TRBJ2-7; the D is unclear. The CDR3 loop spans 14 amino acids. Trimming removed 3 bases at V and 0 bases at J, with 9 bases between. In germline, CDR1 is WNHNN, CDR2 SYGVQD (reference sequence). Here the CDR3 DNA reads TGCGCCAGCAGTGAAAACAGCCACTCCTACGAGCAGTACTTC. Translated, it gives CASSENSHSYEQYF.

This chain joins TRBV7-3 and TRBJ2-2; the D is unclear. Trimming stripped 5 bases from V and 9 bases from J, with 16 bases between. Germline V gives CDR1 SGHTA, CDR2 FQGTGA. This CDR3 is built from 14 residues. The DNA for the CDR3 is TGTGCCAGCAGCCCTGGCAGAGTGGTCCGGGAGCTGTTTTTT. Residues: CASSPGRVVRELFF.

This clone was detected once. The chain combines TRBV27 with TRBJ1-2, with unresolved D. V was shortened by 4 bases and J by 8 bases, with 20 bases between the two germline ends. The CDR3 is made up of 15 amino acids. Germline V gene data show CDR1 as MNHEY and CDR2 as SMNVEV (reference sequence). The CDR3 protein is CASSSDGPGVRGYTF. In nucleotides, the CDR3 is TGTGCCAGCAGTTCGGACGGTCCCGGAGTGAGGGGCTACACCTTC.

CDR3 in DNA: TGTGCCAGCAGAGAGAGGACAGGGGTCACTGAAGCTTTCTTT. This codes for CASRERTGVTEAFF. V gene TRBV6-4 combines with J gene TRBJ1-1; TRBD1 matches at 9 bases. CDR3 length: 14 amino acids. Germline-derived CDR1 and CDR2 are MRHNA and SNTAGT. V gave up 6 bases and J gave up 4 bases; unmatched junction bases: 6.

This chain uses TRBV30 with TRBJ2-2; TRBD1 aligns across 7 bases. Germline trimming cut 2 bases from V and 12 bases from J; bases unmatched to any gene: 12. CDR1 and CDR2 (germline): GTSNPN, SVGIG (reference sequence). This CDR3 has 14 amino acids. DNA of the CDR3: TGTGCCTGGAGTACCTTGGTCGGGACAGCTAAGCTGTTTTTT. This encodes CAWSTLVGTAKLFF. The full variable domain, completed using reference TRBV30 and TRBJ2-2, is SQTIHQWPATLVQPVGSPLSLECTVEGTSNPNLYWYRQAAGRGLQLLFYSVGIGQISSEVPQNLSASRPQDRQFILSSKKLLLSDSGFYLCAWSTLVGTAKLFFGEGSRLTVL.

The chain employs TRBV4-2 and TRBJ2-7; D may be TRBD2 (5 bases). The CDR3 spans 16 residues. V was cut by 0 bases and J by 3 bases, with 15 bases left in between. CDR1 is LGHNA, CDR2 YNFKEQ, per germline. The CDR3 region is CASSQDRASPYYEQYF. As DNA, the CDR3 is TGTGCCAGCAGCCAAGATAGGGCTAGCCCTTACTACGAGCAGTACTTC.

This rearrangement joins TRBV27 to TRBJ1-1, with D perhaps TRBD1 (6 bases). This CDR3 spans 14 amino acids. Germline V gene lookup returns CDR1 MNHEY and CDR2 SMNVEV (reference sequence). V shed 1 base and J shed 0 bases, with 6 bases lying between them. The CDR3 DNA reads TGTGCCAGCAGTTTATGGGGGCTGAACACTGAAGCTTTCTTT. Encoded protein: CASSLWGLNTEAFF.

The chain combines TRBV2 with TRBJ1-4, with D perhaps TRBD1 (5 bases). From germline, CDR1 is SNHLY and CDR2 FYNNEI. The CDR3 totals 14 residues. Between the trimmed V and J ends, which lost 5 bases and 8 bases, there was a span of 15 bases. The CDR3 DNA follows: TGTGCCAGCAGTCCCGGACAAGAAGGGGAAAAACTGTTTTTT. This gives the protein CASSPGQEGEKLFF.

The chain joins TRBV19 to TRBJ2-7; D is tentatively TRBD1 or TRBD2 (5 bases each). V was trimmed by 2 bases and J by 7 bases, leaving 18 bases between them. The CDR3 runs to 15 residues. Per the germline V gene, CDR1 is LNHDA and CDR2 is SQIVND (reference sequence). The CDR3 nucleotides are TGTGCCAGTAGTATATCGGGACCCCTAGGAGGTGAGCAGTACTTC. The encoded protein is CASSISGPLGGEQYF.

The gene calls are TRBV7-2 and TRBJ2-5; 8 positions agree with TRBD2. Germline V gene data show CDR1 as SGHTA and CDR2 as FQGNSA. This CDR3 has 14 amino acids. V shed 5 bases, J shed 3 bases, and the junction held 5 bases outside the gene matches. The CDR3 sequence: CASSIQAGEETQYF. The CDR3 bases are TGTGCCAGCAGCATTCAAGCGGGAGAAGAGACCCAGTACTTC.

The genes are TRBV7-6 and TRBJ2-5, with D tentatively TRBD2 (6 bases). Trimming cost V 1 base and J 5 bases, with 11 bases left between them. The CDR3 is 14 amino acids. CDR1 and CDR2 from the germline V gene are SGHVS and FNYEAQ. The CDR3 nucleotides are TGTGCCAGCAGCTTAGGGAAGGGGAGGGAGACCCAGTACTTC. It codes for CASSLGKGRETQYF.

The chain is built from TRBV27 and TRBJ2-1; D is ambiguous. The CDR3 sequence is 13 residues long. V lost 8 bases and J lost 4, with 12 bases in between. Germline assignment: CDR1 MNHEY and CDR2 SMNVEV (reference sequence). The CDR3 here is CASWTGRYNEQFF. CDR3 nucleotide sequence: TGTGCCAGCTGGACCGGACGGTACAATGAGCAGTTCTTC.

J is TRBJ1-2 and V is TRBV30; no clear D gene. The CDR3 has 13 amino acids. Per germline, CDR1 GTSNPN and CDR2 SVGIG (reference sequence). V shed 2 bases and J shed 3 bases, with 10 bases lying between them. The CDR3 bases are TGTGCCTGGAGTCGGGGTTCATACTATGGCTACACCTTC. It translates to CAWSRGSYYGYTF.

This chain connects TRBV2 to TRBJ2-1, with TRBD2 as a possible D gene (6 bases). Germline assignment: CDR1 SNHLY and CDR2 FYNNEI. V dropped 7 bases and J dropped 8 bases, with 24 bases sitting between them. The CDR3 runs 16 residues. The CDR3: CASKGTRDWGLDEQFF. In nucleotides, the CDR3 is TGTGCCAGCAAAGGAACCCGGGACTGGGGGTTGGATGAGCAGTTCTTC.